The 6 T cell receptor beta chains reported below all come from one sample, sequenced in a study of radiotherapy plus CTLA-4 blockade in lung cancer. Clones were read by immunoSEQ multiplex PCR, and TCRdb kept only the in-frame ones, dropping some. The data contain 70,000 to 100,000 clones, about 86% of them singletons. The specimen comprised peripheral blood, sampled from a patient treated with radiotherapy plus ipilimumab. The receptors were gathered from a human donor with non-small cell lung cancer who had a partial response to radiotherapy plus ipilimumab.

The rearrangement uses TRBV5-1 and TRBJ2-1, with D perhaps TRBD2 (6 bases). Germline-derived CDR1 and CDR2 are SGHRS and YFSETQ. The CDR3 length is 16 residues. V was pared by 1 base and J by 9 bases, with 20 bases between. In DNA form, the CDR3 reads TGCGCCAGCAGCTTGTTTGGGGGAGGTGGCAATAGTGAGCAGTTCTTC. It yields the protein CASSLFGGGGNSEQFF. The full variable domain, rest sourced from reference TRBV5-1 and TRBJ2-1, is KAGVTQTPRYLIKTRGQQVTLSCSPISGHRSVSWYQQTPGQGLQFLFEYFSETQRNKGNFPGRFSGRQFSNSRSEMNVSTLELGDSALYLCASSLFGGGGNSEQFFGPGTRLTVL.

V is TRBV7-9 and J is TRBJ1-2; tentatively, D is TRBD1 (5 bases). The CDR3 is 16 residues long. Germline CDR1 and CDR2: SEHNR and FQNEAQ (reference sequence). Trimming stripped 0 bases from V and 0 bases from J, with 11 bases between. The CDR3 loop is CASSLAGGGANYGYTF. The CDR3 DNA reads TGTGCCAGCAGCTTAGCCGGCGGAGGGGCTAACTATGGCTACACCTTC.

The V gene is TRBV27, the J gene TRBJ1-2; a possible D gene is TRBD1 (6 bases). Germline loops: CDR1 MNHEY, CDR2 SMNVEV (reference sequence). The V gene lost 4 bases and the J gene lost 3 bases, with 15 bases spanning the gap. This CDR3 is 15 amino acids long. The CDR3 spells CASSSLKQGYYGYTF. The DNA of the CDR3 is TGTGCCAGCAGTTCCCTAAAACAGGGATACTATGGCTACACCTTC.

The CDR3 loop reads CASSYQTGTANYEQYF. CDR3 nucleotides: TGCGCCAGCAGTTACCAGACGGGGACAGCGAACTACGAGCAGTACTTC. The chain combines TRBV5-1 with TRBJ2-7; 7 bases agree with TRBD1. Looked up from germline, CDR1 is SGHRS and CDR2 is YFSETQ. The CDR3 sequence is 16 residues long. J was trimmed by 3 bases and V by 5 bases; bases with no gene match: 14.

The chain is built from TRBV7-2 and TRBJ2-1; D ambiguous. The germline gives CDR1 SGHTA, CDR2 FQGNSA. V was cut by 1 base and J by 0 bases, with 4 bases left in between. The CDR3 is 14 amino acids. CDR3 DNA sequence: TGTGCCAGCAGCTTAGGGAGCTCCTACAATGAGCAGTTCTTC. Protein product: CASSLGSSYNEQFF.

The V call is TRBV30, the J call TRBJ2-5; D remains unclear. Germline lookup yields CDR1 GTSNPN and CDR2 SVGIG (reference sequence). There are 17 residues in the CDR3. V was shortened by 5 bases and J by 1 base, with 23 bases between the two germline ends. The CDR3 here is CAWSALGAHALQETQYF. CDR3 coding DNA: TGTGCCTGGTCGGCGCTAGGCGCCCACGCCCTCCAAGAGACCCAGTACTTC.